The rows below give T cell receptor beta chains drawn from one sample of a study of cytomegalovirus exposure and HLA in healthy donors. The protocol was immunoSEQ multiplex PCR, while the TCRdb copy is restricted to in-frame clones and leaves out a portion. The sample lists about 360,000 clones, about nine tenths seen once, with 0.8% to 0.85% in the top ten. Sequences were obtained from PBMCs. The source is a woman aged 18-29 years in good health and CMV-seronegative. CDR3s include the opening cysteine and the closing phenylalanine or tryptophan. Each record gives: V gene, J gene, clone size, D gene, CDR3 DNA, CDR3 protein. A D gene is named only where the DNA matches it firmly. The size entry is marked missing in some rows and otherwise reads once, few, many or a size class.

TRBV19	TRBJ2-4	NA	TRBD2	TGTGCCAGTAGCCTCCGGGACTACCCAAACATTCAGTACTTC	CASSLRDYPNIQYF
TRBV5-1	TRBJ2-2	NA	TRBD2	TGCGCCAGCAGCTTGAGCGGGGAGAACACCGGGGAGCTGTTTTTT	CASSLSGENTGELFF
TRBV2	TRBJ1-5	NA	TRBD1	TGTGCCAGCAGTGAAGAATGGACAGGGAATCAGCCCCAGCATTTT	CASSEEWTGNQPQHF
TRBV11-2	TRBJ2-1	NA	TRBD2	TGTGCCAGCAGCTTAGGCGGACTAGCGGTCAGCTCCTACAATGAGCAGTTCTTC	CASSLGGLAVSSYNEQFF
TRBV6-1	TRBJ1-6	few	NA	TGTGCCAGCAGAACACGCGGTTCACCCCTCCACTTT	CASRTRGSPLHF
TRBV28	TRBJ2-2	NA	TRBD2	TGTGCCAGCAGTGGGGGGTCCGGGACTAGCGGACCCTGGGCGGGCACCGGGGAGCTGTTTTTT	CASSGGSGTSGPWAGTGELFF
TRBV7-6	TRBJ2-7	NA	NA	TGTGCCAGCAGCTTGACTAGTAGCTACGAGCAGTACTTC	CASSLTSSYEQYF
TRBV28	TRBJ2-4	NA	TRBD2	TGTGCCAGCAGTACTCGCGCTAGCGGGGGGCCCCAAAACATTCAGTACTTC	CASSTRASGGPQNIQYF
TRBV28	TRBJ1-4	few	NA	TGTGCCAGCAGCTTATGGTTCCAGGGGATGGGGGAAAAACTGTTTTTT	CASSLWFQGMGEKLFF
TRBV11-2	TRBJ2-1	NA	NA	TGTGCCAGCAGCTTAGTGCCGGCGGGGTCAATCACGAATGAGCAGTTCTTC	CASSLVPAGSITNEQFF
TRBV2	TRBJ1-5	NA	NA	TGTGCCAGCAGTGAGGAGGATCAGCCCCAGCATTTT	CASSEEDQPQHF
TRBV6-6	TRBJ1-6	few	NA	TGTGCCAGCACAGGGAGGGATTCACCCCTCCACTTT	CASTGRDSPLHF
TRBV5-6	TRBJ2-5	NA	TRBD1	TGTGCCAGCAGCTGGGACAGGGGGGAGACCCAGTACTTC	CASSWDRGETQYF
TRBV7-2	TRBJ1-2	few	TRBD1	TGTGCCAGCAGCCAGGAGGCGACAGGGGGCCGTGGCTACACCTTC	CASSQEATGGRGYTF
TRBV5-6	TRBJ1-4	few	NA	TGTGCCAGCAGTTCTATACAGGGCTCAACTAATGAAAAACTGTTTTTT	CASSSIQGSTNEKLFF
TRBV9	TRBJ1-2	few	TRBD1	TGTGCCAGTACCTCGACAGGGTTCGACTATGGCTACACCTTC	CASTSTGFDYGYTF
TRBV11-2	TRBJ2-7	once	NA	TGTGCCAGCAGACGGGAAGGACTGGCGGAGGGCGAGCAGTACTTC	CASRREGLAEGEQYF
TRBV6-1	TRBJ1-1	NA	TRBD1	TGTGCCAGCACTCGACAGGGGGTAGGTACTGAAGCTTTCTTT	CASTRQGVGTEAFF
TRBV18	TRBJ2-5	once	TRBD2	TGTGCCAGCTCACCACAACTTGGACTAGCGGGGGGTAAAGAGACCCAGTACTTC	CASSPQLGLAGGKETQYF
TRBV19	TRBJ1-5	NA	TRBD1	TGTGCCAGTAGTGTACAGGGGGGGAATCATCAGCCCCAGCATTTT	CASSVQGGNHQPQHF
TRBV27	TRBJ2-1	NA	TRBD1	TGTGCCAGCATGAATCTCAGGGGGAGCTACAATGAGCAGTTCTTC	CASMNLRGSYNEQFF
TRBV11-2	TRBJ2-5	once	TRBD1	TGTGCCAGCAGCTTACAAGAACAGGGGGCGGGCGACCAGTACTTC	CASSLQEQGAGDQYF
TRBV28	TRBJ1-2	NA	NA	TGTGCCAGCAGACCGGGCCAGGGCTATGGCTACACCTTC	CASRPGQGYGYTF
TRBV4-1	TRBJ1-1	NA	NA	TGCGCCAGCAGCCAACCCCAGGACACTGAAGCTTTCTTT	CASSQPQDTEAFF
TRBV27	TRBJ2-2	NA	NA	TGTGCCAGCTCCAGGGCCTCGACAGCCAGGACCGGGGAGCTGTTTTTT	CASSRASTARTGELFF
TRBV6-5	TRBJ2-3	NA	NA	TGTGCCAGCAGTTACAGGGGGGGCGGCACAGATACGCAGTATTTT	CASSYRGGGTDTQYF
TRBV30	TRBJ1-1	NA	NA	TGTGCCTGGAGTGTACAGATTATGAACACTGAAGCTTTCTTT	CAWSVQIMNTEAFF
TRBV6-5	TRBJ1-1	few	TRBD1	TGTGCCAGCAGGACTGGACAGGGAGTGAAAGAAGCTTTCTTT	CASRTGQGVKEAFF
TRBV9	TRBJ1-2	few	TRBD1	TGTGCCAGCAGCTCGGGACAGGCTAGCGGCTACACCTTC	CASSSGQASGYTF
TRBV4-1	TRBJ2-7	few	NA	TGCGCCAGCAGCCAAGTGACACAGACCTACGAGCAGTACTTC	CASSQVTQTYEQYF
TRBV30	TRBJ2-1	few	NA	TGTGCCTGGAGTGTAGGCCAGGCGGGCAATGAGCAGTTCTTC	CAWSVGQAGNEQFF
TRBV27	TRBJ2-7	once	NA	TGTGCCAGCAGTTTCCAGGGTGATTACGAGCAGTACTTC	CASSFQGDYEQYF
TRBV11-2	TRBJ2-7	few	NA	TGTGCCAGCAGCTTCGAGGGCTACGAGCAGTACTTC	CASSFEGYEQYF
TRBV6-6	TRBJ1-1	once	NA	TGTGCCAGCAGTTACTCGATGCAGGTGGCCACTGAAGCTTTCTTT	CASSYSMQVATEAFF
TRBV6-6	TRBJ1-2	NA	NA	TGTGCAGCGGGGGGGGTAAACTATGGCTACACCTTC	CAAGGVNYGYTF
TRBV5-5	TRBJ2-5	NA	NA	TGTGCCAGCAGCTGGACGGCGGGGGCCCAAGAGACCCAGTACTTC	CASSWTAGAQETQYF
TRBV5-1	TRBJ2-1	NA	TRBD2	TGCGCCAGCAGCAGACTGGCGGGAGGGCCGTTGGAGCATGAGCAGTTCTTC	CASSRLAGGPLEHEQFF
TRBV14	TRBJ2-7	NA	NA	TGTGCCAGCAGCGTTGGTGGCGGTCTCCTTGAGCAGTACTTC	CASSVGGGLLEQYF
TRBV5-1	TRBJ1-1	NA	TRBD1	TGCGCCAGCAGCTTGGCCGGGACAGGGGCAACTGAAGCTTTCTTT	CASSLAGTGATEAFF
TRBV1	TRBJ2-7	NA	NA	TGCACCAGCAGCCAAACTTTTAGCGGGGGCACCTACGAGCAGTACTTC	CTSSQTFSGGTYEQYF
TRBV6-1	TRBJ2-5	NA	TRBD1	TGTGCCAGCTTGGGACAGATCCAAGAGACCCAGTACTTC	CASLGQIQETQYF
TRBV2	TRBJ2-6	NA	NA	TGTGCCAGCAGAGCGGGCTCTGGGGCCAACGTCCTGACTTTC	CASRAGSGANVLTF
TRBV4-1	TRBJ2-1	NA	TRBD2	TGCGCCAGCAGCCCCACCGGGGGGGGTCTCAATGAGCAGTTCTTC	CASSPTGGGLNEQFF
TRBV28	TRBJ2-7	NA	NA	TGTGCCTGGGCGAATCCCTACGAGCAGTACTTC	CAWANPYEQYF
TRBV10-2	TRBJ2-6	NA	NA	TGCGCCAGCAGTGATCGGGACACCGGAGGCCTGACTTTC	CASSDRDTGGLTF
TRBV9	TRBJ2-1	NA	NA	TGTGCCAGCAGCGTAGGAAGAACGGGGGTAGAGCAGTTCTTC	CASSVGRTGVEQFF